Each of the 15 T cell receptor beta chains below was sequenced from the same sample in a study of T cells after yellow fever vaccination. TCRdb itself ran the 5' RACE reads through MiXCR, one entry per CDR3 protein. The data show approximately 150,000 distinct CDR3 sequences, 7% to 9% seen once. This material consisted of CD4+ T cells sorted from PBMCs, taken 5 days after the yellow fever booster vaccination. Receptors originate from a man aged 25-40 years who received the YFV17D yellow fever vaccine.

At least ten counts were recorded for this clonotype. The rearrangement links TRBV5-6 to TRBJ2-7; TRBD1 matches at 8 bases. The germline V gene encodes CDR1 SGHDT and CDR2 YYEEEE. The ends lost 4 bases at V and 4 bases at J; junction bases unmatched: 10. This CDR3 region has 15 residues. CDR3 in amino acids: CASSVQGTGVYEQYF. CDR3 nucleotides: TGTGCCAGCAGCGTCCAAGGGACAGGAGTATACGAGCAGTACTTC.

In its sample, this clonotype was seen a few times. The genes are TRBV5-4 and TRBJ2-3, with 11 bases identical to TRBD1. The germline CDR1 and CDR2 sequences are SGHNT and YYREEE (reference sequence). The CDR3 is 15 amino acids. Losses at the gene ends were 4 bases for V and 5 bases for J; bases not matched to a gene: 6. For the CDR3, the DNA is TGTGCCAGCAGCAAGCCGGGACAGGGGGGAGATACGCAGTATTTT. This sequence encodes CASSKPGQGGDTQYF. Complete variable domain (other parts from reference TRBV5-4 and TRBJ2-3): ETGVTQSPTHLIKTRGQQVTLRCSSQSGHNTVSWYQQALGQGPQFIFQYYREEENGRGNFPPRFSGLQFPNYSSELNVNALELDDSALYLCASSKPGQGGDTQYFGPGTRLTVL.

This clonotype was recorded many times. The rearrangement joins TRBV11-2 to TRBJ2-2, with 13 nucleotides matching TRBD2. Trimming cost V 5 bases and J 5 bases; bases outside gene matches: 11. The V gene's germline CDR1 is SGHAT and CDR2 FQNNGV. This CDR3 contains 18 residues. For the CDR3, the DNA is TGTGCCAGCAGCACTAGGACTAGCGGGAGAGTGAGAACCGGGGAGCTGTTTTTT. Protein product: CASSTRTSGRVRTGELFF.

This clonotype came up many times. The CDR3 region is CASKMSGSSYEQYF. In nucleotides, the CDR3 is TGTGCCAGCAAAATGAGCGGGAGCTCCTACGAGCAGTACTTC. V usage is TRBV28 and J usage is TRBJ2-7; TRBD2 matches at 8 bases. The CDR3 has 14 amino acids. Germline loops: CDR1 MDHEN, CDR2 SYDVKM. The trim removed 7 bases at V and 0 bases at J, leaving 5 bases unmatched.

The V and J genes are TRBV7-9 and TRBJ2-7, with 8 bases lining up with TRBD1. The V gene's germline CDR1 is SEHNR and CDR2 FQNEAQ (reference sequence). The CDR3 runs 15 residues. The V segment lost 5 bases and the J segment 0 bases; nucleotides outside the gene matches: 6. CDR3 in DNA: TGTGCCAGCAGCCACCGGGACAGGAGCTCCTACGAGCAGTACTTC. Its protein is CASSHRDRSSYEQYF.

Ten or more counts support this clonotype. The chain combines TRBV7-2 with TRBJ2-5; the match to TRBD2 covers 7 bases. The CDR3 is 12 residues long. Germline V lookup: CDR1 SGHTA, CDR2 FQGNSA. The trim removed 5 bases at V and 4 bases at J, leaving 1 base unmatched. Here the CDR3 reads CASSGGGETQYF. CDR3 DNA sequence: TGTGCCAGCAGCGGGGGGGGAGAGACCCAGTACTTC.

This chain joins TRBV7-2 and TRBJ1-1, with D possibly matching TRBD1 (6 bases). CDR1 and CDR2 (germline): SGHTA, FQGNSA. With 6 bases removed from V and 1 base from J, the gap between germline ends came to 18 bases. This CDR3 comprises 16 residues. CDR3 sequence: CASRRLQGGRNTEAFF. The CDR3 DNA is TGTGCCAGCAGAAGACTACAGGGAGGGAGGAACACTGAAGCTTTCTTT.

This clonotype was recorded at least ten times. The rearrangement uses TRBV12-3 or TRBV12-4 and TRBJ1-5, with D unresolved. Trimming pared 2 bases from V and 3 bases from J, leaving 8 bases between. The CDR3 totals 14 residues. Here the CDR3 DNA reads TGTGCCAGCAGTTTAAGTGGAATCAATCAGCCCCAGCATTTT. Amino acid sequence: CASSLSGINQPQHF.

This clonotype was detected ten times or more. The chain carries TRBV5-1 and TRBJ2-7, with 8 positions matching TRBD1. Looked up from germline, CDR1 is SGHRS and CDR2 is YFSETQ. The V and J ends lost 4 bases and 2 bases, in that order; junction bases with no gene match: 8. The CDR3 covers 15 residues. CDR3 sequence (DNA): TGCGCCAGCAGCCCCCGGACAGGGATGGCCTACGAGCAGTACTTC. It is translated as CASSPRTGMAYEQYF. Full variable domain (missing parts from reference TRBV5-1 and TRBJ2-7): KAGVTQTPRYLIKTRGQQVTLSCSPISGHRSVSWYQQTPGQGLQFLFEYFSETQRNKGNFPGRFSGRQFSNSRSEMNVSTLELGDSALYLCASSPRTGMAYEQYFGPGTRLTVT.

The CDR3 DNA reads TGCGCCAGCAGTGAGTGGACAGGCTTGGGGGCCAACGTCCTGACTTTC. Protein: CASSEWTGLGANVLTF. This chain connects TRBV10-2 to TRBJ2-6; 7 nucleotides align to TRBD1. The CDR3 is 16 residues long. CDR1 is WSHSY and CDR2 is SAAADI in the germline V gene. Trimming took 1 base from V and 4 from J; bases not matched to a gene: 4.

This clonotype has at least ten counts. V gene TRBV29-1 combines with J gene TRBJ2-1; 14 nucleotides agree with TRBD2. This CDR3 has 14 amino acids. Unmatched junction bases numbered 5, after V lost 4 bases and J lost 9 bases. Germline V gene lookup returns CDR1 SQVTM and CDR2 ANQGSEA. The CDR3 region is CSVAGTSGRAEQFF. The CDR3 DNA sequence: TGCAGCGTTGCCGGGACTAGCGGGAGAGCTGAGCAGTTCTTC.

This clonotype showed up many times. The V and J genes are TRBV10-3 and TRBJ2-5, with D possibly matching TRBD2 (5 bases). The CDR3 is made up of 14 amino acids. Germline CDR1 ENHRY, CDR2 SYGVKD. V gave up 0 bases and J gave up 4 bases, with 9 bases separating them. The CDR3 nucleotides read TGTGCCATCAGTGAGTCAGTGGGAGTAGAGACCCAGTACTTC. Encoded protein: CAISESVGVETQYF.

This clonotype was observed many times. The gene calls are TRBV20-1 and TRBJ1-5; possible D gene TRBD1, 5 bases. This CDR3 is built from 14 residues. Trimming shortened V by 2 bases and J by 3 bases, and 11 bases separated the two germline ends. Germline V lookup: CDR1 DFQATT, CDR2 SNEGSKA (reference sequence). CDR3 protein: CSARPRVLNQPQHF. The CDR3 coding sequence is TGCAGTGCTAGACCCAGGGTTCTCAATCAGCCCCAGCATTTT.

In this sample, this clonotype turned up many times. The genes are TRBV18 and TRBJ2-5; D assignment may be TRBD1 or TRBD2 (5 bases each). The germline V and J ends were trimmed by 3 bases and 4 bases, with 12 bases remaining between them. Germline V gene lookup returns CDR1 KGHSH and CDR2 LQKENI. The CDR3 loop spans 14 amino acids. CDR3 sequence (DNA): TGTGCCAGCTCACCTCTCGAGGGGACAGAGACCCAGTACTTC. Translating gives CASSPLEGTETQYF.

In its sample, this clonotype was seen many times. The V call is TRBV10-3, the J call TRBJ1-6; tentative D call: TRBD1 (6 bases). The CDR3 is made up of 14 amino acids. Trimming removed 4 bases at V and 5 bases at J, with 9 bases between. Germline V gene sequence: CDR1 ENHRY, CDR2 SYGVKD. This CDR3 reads CAISARDNNSPLHF. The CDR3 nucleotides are TGTGCCATCAGTGCTCGGGACAATAATTCACCCCTCCACTTT.